This T cell receptor beta chain was sequenced for a study of Tregs in tolerant kidney transplant recipients. Clones were sequenced by immunoSEQ multiplex PCR, and TCRdb holds only the in-frame ones, with some missing. The sample features about 14,000 clones, with roughly 28% in its top ten. Recipients received nonmyeloablative bone marrow transplants from related graft donors, with transient mixed chimerism. The sequence derives from a human patient who received a combined kidney and bone marrow transplant. The T cells may partly be graft donor cells. Sequences were derived from CD8+ T cells from blood (PBMCs), sampled 6 months after the transplant.

This chain's CDR3 is CASTSTGVGEKLFF. The covered CDR3 bases are TGTGCCAGCACCTCAACAGGGGTCGGAGAAAAA. The V call is TRBV7-9, the J call TRBJ1-4; 7 positions match TRBD1. The read ends 3 residues early relative to the CDR3; the germline J gene fills the gap. The CDR3 contains 14 residues. The V and J ends lost 7 bases and 8 bases, in that order; junction bases with no gene match: 10. Germline V lookup: CDR1 SEHNR, CDR2 FQNEAQ (reference sequence).